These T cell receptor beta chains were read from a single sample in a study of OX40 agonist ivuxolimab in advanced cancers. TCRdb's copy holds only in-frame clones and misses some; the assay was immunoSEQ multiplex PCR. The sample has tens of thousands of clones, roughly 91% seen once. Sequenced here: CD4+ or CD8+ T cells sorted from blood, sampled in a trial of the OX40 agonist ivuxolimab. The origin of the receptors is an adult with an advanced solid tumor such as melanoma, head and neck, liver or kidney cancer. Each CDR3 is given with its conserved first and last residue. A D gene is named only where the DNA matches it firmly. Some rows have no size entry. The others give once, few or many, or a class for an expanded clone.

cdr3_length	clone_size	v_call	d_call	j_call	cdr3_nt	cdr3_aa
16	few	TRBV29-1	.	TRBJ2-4	TGCAGCGTTGAAGATCTCGGGGGATTAGCCAAAAACATTCAGTACTTC	CSVEDLGGLAKNIQYF
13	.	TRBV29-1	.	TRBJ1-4	TGCAGCGTTGATAGGGGACCGGCACAGGGACTGTTTTTT	CSVDRGPAQGLFF
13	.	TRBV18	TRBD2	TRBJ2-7	TGTGCCAGCTCACCTCGGGGGGCCTACGAGCAGTACTTC	CASSPRGAYEQYF
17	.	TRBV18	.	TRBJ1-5	TGTGCCAGCTCACCGAACCAACATCGTAATAGCAATCAGCCCCAGCATTTT	CASSPNQHRNSNQPQHF
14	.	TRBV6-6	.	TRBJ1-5	TGTGCCAGCAGTTACTTAGGGCCTCATCAGCCCCAGCATTTT	CASSYLGPHQPQHF
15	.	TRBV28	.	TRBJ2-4	TGTGCCAGCAGTTACAGATTACTAGCCAAAAACATTCAGTACTTC	CASSYRLLAKNIQYF
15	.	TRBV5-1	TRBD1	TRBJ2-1	TGCGCCAGCAGGACAGGGACAGTTGCAGTCAATGAGCAGTTCTTC	CASRTGTVAVNEQFF
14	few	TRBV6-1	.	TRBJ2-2	TGTGCCAGCAATAGAGCTAGCGCAACCGGGGAGCTGTTTTTT	CASNRASATGELFF
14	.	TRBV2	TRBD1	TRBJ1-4	TGTGCCAGCAGTACAGACAGGGGGCGTGAAAAACTGTTTTTT	CASSTDRGREKLFF
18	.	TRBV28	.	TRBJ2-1	TGTGCCAGCAGTTTTCCAAGGGGGGCGGTCCTCTCCTACAATGAGCAGTTCTTC	CASSFPRGAVLSYNEQFF
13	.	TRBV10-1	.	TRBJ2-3	TGCGCCAACCTCCCAGACCGCTTACATACGCAGTATTTT	CANLPDRLHTQYF
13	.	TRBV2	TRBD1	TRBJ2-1	TGTGCCAGCAAAGCGACAGGGGGCGGTGAGCAGTTCTTC	CASKATGGGEQFF
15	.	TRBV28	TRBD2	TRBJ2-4	TGTGCCAGCAGTTTAGCGGGAGGTACCAAAAACATTCAGTACTTC	CASSLAGGTKNIQYF
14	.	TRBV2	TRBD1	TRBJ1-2	TGTGCCAGCAGTGAAGCCAGGGGGAACTATGGCTACACCTTC	CASSEARGNYGYTF
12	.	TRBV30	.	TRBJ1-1	TGTGCCTGGAGTACGCCGGGGACTGAAGCTTTCTTT	CAWSTPGTEAFF
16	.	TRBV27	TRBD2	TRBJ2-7	TGTGCCAGCAGTTCCGGGACTAGCGGGAGGTTGTACGAGCAGTACTTC	CASSSGTSGRLYEQYF
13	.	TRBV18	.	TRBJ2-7	TGTGCCAGCTCACCACAGACAGGAGGCGAGCAGTACTTC	CASSPQTGGEQYF
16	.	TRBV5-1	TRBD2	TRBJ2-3	TGCGCCAGCACCAGAGCGGGACCCGGGAATACAGATACGCAGTATTTT	CASTRAGPGNTDTQYF
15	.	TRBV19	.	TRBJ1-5	TGTGCCACTCGGGACGGGGGGGGAAATAATCAGCCCCAGCATTTT	CATRDGGGNNQPQHF
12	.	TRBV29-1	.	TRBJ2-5	TGCAGCGTCGGACACACCCAAGAGACCCAGTACTTC	CSVGHTQETQYF
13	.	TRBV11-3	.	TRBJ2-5	TGTGCCAGCAGCTTAGAGGGCGGGGAGACCCAGTACTTC	CASSLEGGETQYF
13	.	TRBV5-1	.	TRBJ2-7	TGCGCCAGCAGCTTGGACGGGGACTACGAGCAGTACTTC	CASSLDGDYEQYF
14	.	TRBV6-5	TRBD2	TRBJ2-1	TGTGCCAGCAGAACGACTAGCGGGCCTGCTGAGCAGTTCTTC	CASRTTSGPAEQFF
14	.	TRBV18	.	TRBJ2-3	TGTGCCAGCTCACAACCAGTGGGGCGGGATACGCAGTATTTT	CASSQPVGRDTQYF
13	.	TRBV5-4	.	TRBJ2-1	TGTGCCAGCAGCTTGAGGGGAAATAATGAGCAGTTCTTC	CASSLRGNNEQFF
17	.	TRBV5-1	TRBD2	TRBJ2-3	TGCGCCAGCAGCCCAAGACTAGCGGGAGGGAAAACAGATACGCAGTATTTT	CASSPRLAGGKTDTQYF
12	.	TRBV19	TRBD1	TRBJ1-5	TGTGCCACCCGACAGGGGAATCAGCCCCAGCATTTT	CATRQGNQPQHF
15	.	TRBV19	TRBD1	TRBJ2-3	TGTGCCAGTAGTACGACAGGGGGTGGCACAGATACGCAGTATTTT	CASSTTGGGTDTQYF
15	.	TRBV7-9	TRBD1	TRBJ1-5	TGTGCCAGCAGCAATCAGGGACAGAGTAATCAGCCCCAGCATTTT	CASSNQGQSNQPQHF
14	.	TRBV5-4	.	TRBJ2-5	TGTGCCAGCAGCTCCGGACAGCGCCAAGAGACCCAGTACTTC	CASSSGQRQETQYF
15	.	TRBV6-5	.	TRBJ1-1	TGTGCCAGCAGCCCGGCAGGCCAGACGAACACTGAAGCTTTCTTT	CASSPAGQTNTEAFF
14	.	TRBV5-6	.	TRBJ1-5	TGTGCCAGCAGCTTGGGGATTAGCAATCAGCCCCAGCATTTT	CASSLGISNQPQHF